What follows are 27 T cell receptor beta chains derived from one specimen sequenced in a study of blood T cell repertoires in COVID-19. Profiled with immunoSEQ multiplex PCR; TCRdb holds only in-frame clones, not every one. This table has about 200,000 clones, around 80% appearing once. The specimen was peripheral blood. The receptors were gathered from a woman in her thirties or forties with acute or convalescent COVID-19.

V gene TRBV19 combines with J gene TRBJ2-3; D perhaps matches TRBD2 (5 bases). The CDR3 length is 13 residues. CDR1 and CDR2 (germline): LNHDA, SQIVND (reference sequence). V lost 7 bases and J 1 base, leaving 9 bases between the germline ends. DNA for the CDR3: TGTGCCAGTAACCTCGGGGGCACAGATACGCAGTATTTT. Translation: CASNLGGTDTQYF.

The sample holds a few counts of this clone. The genes are TRBV7-7 and TRBJ1-4, with 8 bases identical to TRBD1. Germline loops: CDR1 SSHAT, CDR2 FNYEAQ (reference sequence). V trimming: 0 bases; J trimming: 5 bases; junction bases outside the gene matches: 2. This CDR3 region has 15 residues. Here the CDR3 reads CASSLAGQVNEKLFF. CDR3 coding DNA: TGTGCCAGCAGCTTAGCGGGACAGGTAAATGAAAAACTGTTTTTT.

The J gene is TRBJ1-6, the V gene TRBV11-2; 8 positions match TRBD1. This CDR3 region has 15 residues. The V gene's germline CDR1 is SGHAT and CDR2 FQNNGV. Losses at the gene ends were 5 bases for V and 8 bases for J; bases not matched to a gene: 8. The CDR3 is CASSILPGGDSPLHF. DNA of the CDR3: TGTGCCAGCAGCATCCTGCCAGGGGGCGATTCACCCCTCCACTTT.

V and J are TRBV27 and TRBJ1-1; weak D call: TRBD1 (5 bases). Trimming pared 5 bases from V and 1 base from J, leaving 11 bases between. The CDR3 loop spans 14 amino acids. Germline V CDR1 and CDR2: MNHEY, SMNVEV (reference sequence). Here the CDR3 reads CASSTRVENTEAFF. The CDR3 nucleotides are TGTGCCAGCAGTACCAGGGTCGAGAACACTGAAGCTTTCTTT.

The V call is TRBV13, the J call TRBJ1-2; no firm D call. V was clipped by 2 bases and J by 4 bases, with 11 bases between them. Per the germline V gene, CDR1 is PRHDT and CDR2 is FYEKMQ (reference sequence). CDR3 length: 14 residues. The chain's CDR3 is CASSLKHTTYGYTF. The CDR3 bases are TGTGCCAGCAGCTTAAAGCACACTACCTATGGCTACACCTTC.

This clone has just one count. The V gene is TRBV10-3, the J gene TRBJ2-2, with D possibly TRBD1 on 5 matching bases. V lost 8 bases and J lost 4, with 14 bases in between. CDR3 length: 14 amino acids. Germline CDR1 is ENHRY and CDR2 is SYGVKD. CDR3 in amino acids: CAISLVQGTGELFF. CDR3 sequence (DNA): TGTGCCATCTCCCTAGTTCAGGGCACCGGGGAGCTGTTTTTT.

The J gene is TRBJ2-7, the V gene TRBV7-8; D remains unclear. V lost 5 bases, J lost 1 base, and 6 bases lay in between. The CDR3 covers 12 residues. Germline CDR1 and CDR2: SGHVS and FQNEAQ. The CDR3 loop reads CASSQTSYEQYF. The CDR3 DNA follows: TGTGCCAGCAGCCAGACTTCCTACGAGCAGTACTTC.

CDR3 protein: CASSSIRTSGRAHSGANVLTF. The CDR3 region has the DNA TGTGCCAGCAGCTCCATACGGACTAGCGGGAGGGCGCACTCTGGGGCCAACGTCCTGACTTTC. The gene calls are TRBV7-8 and TRBJ2-6; 15 nucleotides line up with TRBD2. V lost 4 bases, J lost 0 bases, and 10 bases stayed unmatched. This CDR3 is 21 amino acids long. Germline V gene lookup returns CDR1 SGHVS and CDR2 FQNEAQ.

To note about this clone: Other DNA sequences from this sample encode an identical CDR3 as well. V and J are TRBV18 and TRBJ1-5; D remains ambiguous. Germline V gene data show CDR1 as KGHSH and CDR2 as LQKENI. The V and J ends lost 2 bases and 4 bases respectively, with 6 bases between them. The CDR3 extends over 13 amino acids. The CDR3 coding sequence is TGTGCCAGCTCACCATCGGGAAATCAGCCCCAGCATTTT. Its protein is CASSPSGNQPQHF.

This chain links TRBV5-4 with TRBJ2-1; 8 bases align to TRBD1. CDR3 length: 16 residues. V gave up 0 bases and J gave up 5 bases; unmatched junction bases: 7. Germline V gene sequence: CDR1 SGHNT, CDR2 YYREEE (reference sequence). The CDR3 sequence is CASSLGGTGANNEQFF. CDR3 nucleotides: TGTGCCAGCAGCTTGGGCGGGACAGGTGCCAACAATGAGCAGTTCTTC.

The chain has TRBV5-6 and TRBJ2-1; D possibly corresponds to TRBD2 (6 bases). This CDR3 region has 16 residues. V was cut by 4 bases and J by 6 bases, with 20 bases left in between. Germline lookup yields CDR1 SGHDT and CDR2 YYEEEE. The CDR3 reads CASSLIRDSPPNEQFF. CDR3 nucleotides: TGTGCCAGCAGCCTGATCCGGGACTCCCCGCCCAATGAGCAGTTCTTC.

The V call is TRBV29-1, the J call TRBJ2-3, with 8 bases lining up with TRBD1. This CDR3 comprises 16 residues. The V and J ends lost 2 bases and 2 bases, in that order; junction bases with no gene match: 9. Germline CDR1 SQVTM, CDR2 ANQGSEA. The CDR3 spells CSVETSDRGFTDTQYF. As DNA, the CDR3 is TGCAGCGTTGAAACCTCCGACAGGGGCTTCACAGATACGCAGTATTTT.

This rearrangement joins TRBV4-1 to TRBJ1-5; TRBD1 aligns across 8 bases. J lost 8 bases, V lost 1 base, and 4 bases had no gene match. This CDR3 is 14 amino acids long. Germline V gene lookup returns CDR1 MGHRA and CDR2 YSYEKL. The CDR3 DNA sequence: TGCGCCAGCAGCCAAGGAGCAGGGGGCAAGCCCCAGCATTTT. Translation gives CASSQGAGGKPQHF.

The chain carries TRBV10-3 and TRBJ1-2; D gene ambiguous. V was pared by 3 bases and J by 3 bases, with 8 bases between. The CDR3 totals 13 residues. Germline loops: CDR1 ENHRY, CDR2 SYGVKD. The CDR3 coding sequence is TGTGCCATCAGTGACTCCCGGGACTATGGCTACACCTTC. Translation gives CAISDSRDYGYTF.

The rearrangement uses TRBV4-1 and TRBJ1-2; perhaps TRBD1 as D (5 bases). CDR3 length: 15 residues. CDR1 is MGHRA and CDR2 is YSYEKL in the germline V gene. The V gene lost 0 bases and the J gene lost 10 bases, with 18 bases spanning the gap. The CDR3 reads CASSQDLAGPLFYTF. In DNA form, the CDR3 reads TGCGCCAGCAGCCAAGATCTGGCAGGGCCCCTCTTCTACACCTTC.

This chain uses TRBV11-2 with TRBJ1-1; D not resolved. V shed 4 bases and J shed 0 bases, with 9 bases lying between them. The CDR3 consists of 14 residues. The germline V gene encodes CDR1 SGHAT and CDR2 FQNNGV. The CDR3: CASSYTRMNTEAFF. DNA of the CDR3: TGTGCCAGCAGCTATACCAGGATGAACACTGAAGCTTTCTTT. Full variable domain (rest looked up from reference TRBV11-2 and TRBJ1-1): EAGVAQSPRYKIIEKRQSVAFWCNPISGHATLYWYQQILGQGPKLLIQFQNNGVVDDSQLPKDRFSAERLKGVDSTLKIQPAKLEDSAVYLCASSYTRMNTEAFFGQGTRLTVV.

The genes are TRBV3-1 (or the pseudogene TRBV3-2) and TRBJ1-2; possibly TRBD1 for D (6 bases). CDR3 size: 14 residues. The germline gives CDR1 LGHDT, CDR2 YNNKEL (reference sequence). V lost 4 bases and J 7 bases, leaving 16 bases between the germline ends. For the CDR3, the DNA is TGTGCCAGCAGCCCTTTCGACAGGACGGGTGGCTACACCTTC. This sequence encodes CASSPFDRTGGYTF.

The chain carries TRBV9 and TRBJ2-3, with unresolved D. The CDR3 is made up of 13 amino acids. Germline CDR1 is SGDLS and CDR2 is YYNGEE. V lost 2 bases and J lost 6, with 10 bases in between. CDR3: CASSVRFGDTQYF. CDR3 in DNA: TGTGCCAGCAGCGTCAGATTCGGGGATACGCAGTATTTT. Variable domain in full (rest from reference TRBV9 and TRBJ2-3): DSGVTQTPKHLITATGQRVTLRCSPRSGDLSVYWYQQSLDQGLQFLIQYYNGEERAKGNILERFSAQQFPDLHSELNLSSLELGDSALYFCASSVRFGDTQYFGPGTRLTVL.

The J gene is TRBJ2-3, the V gene TRBV5-4; TRBD2 matches at 10 bases. The CDR3 consists of 17 residues. J was trimmed by 3 bases and V by 1 base; bases with no gene match: 8. Germline CDR1 SGHNT, CDR2 YYREEE (reference sequence). CDR3 DNA: TGTGCCAGCAGCTTGCCGACTAGCGGGTTTAGGACAGATACGCAGTATTTT. This translates into CASSLPTSGFRTDTQYF.

A word on this clone: The limits of the CDR3 on the DNA are not certain, so only TCRdb's listed CDR3 is given. The chain is built from TRBV21-1 and TRBJ2-3; the table names TRBD2, a call not compared with the DNA. TRBV21-1 is listed as a pseudogene. The length of the CDR3 is 18 amino acids, counting both ends. The CDR3 protein is CASSPPSQFARGTDTQYF.

This chain connects TRBV10-3 to TRBJ1-6; unclear D gene. CDR1 ENHRY and CDR2 SYGVKD come from the germline V gene. V dropped 0 bases and J dropped 4 bases, with 10 bases sitting between them. The CDR3 contains 16 residues. The CDR3 sequence is CAISESAAAYNSPLHF. The DNA for the CDR3 is TGTGCCATCAGTGAGTCAGCTGCGGCATATAATTCACCCCTCCACTTT.

This rearrangement joins TRBV19 to TRBJ2-7; 9 bases map to TRBD1. Trimming took 6 bases from V and 1 from J; bases not matched to a gene: 7. This CDR3 is built from 15 residues. Germline assignment: CDR1 LNHDA and CDR2 SQIVND (reference sequence). CDR3 region: CASSLGTGSSYEQYF. The CDR3 bases are TGTGCCAGTAGCCTAGGGACAGGGAGTTCCTACGAGCAGTACTTC.

V is TRBV7-2 and J is TRBJ2-2; 9 nucleotides agree with TRBD2. CDR1 is SGHTA, CDR2 FQGNSA, per germline. The CDR3 length is 17 residues. With 1 base clipped from V and 10 bases from J, the junction kept 13 bases outside the gene matches. Written as DNA, the CDR3 is TGTGCCAGCAGCTTAGAAGTCGGCGGGAGGGCCGGTGCGGAGCTGTTTTTT. It specifies CASSLEVGGRAGAELFF.

The chain couples TRBV5-1 to TRBJ1-1, with a possible D match to TRBD1 (6 bases). The V end was cut by 0 bases, the J end by 5 bases, with 14 bases between. The CDR3 sequence is 15 residues long. CDR1 and CDR2 (germline): SGHRS, YFSETQ. The CDR3, as DNA: TGCGCCAGCAGCTTGGCTGGGGGCGCGGTTACTGAAGCTTTCTTT. Protein: CASSLAGGAVTEAFF.

This clone showed up just a few times. CDR3 region: CASSYSGQTYGYTF. CDR3 bases: TGTGCCAGCAGTTACTCGGGACAGACCTATGGCTACACCTTC. The gene calls are TRBV6-5 and TRBJ1-2; TRBD1 matches at 7 bases. CDR1 is MNHEY, CDR2 SVGAGI, per germline. V shed 0 bases, J shed 4 bases, and the junction held 2 bases outside the gene matches. This CDR3 is 14 amino acids long.

J is TRBJ2-3 and V is TRBV18; TRBD1 aligns across 10 bases. Germline CDR1 KGHSH, CDR2 LQKENI. CDR3 length equals 20 residues. Trimming removed 3 bases from V and 3 bases from J; junction bases left unmatched: 18. CDR3 bases: TGTGCCAGCTCACCGAACCAGGTGGGGCCCCCGGGACAGGGGACAGATACGCAGTATTTT. Translation: CASSPNQVGPPGQGTDTQYF.

The chain combines TRBV6-2 or TRBV6-3 with TRBJ2-7; TRBD2 is a possible D gene (6 bases). The CDR3 has 11 residues. Germline assignment: CDR1 MNHEY and CDR2 SVGEGT. Trimming pared 4 bases from V and 7 bases from J, leaving 8 bases between. As DNA, the CDR3 is TGTGCCAGCAGTTCCGCGGGGGAGCAGTACTTC. Protein sequence: CASSSAGEQYF.